This section outlines one TCR beta chain sequence together with its context. This CDR3 contains 15 residues. CDR1 is SGHAT and CDR2 is FQDESV in the germline V gene (reference sequence). The V gene end was trimmed by 6 bases and the J gene end by 0 bases; junction bases not matched to a gene: 6. The repertoire was sequenced with immunoSEQ multiplex PCR; TCRdb's copy has only in-frame clones and lacks some. The data contain just over 250,000 clones, about 87% of them singletons. This sample was taken from a study of blood T cell repertoires in COVID-19. The wider study: The study drew acute and convalescent COVID-19 samples from the United States, Italy and Spain.

The source of this sequence is a man in his 60s who had recovered from COVID-19. Sequencing was performed on peripheral blood. The chain links TRBV11-1 to TRBJ2-7; 9 bases agree with TRBD1. The CDR3: CASSETGQGSYEQYF. The CDR3 DNA follows: TGTGCCAGCAGTGAGACGGGACAGGGCTCCTACGAGCAGTACTTC.